Shown below are 5 T cell receptor beta chains from a single sample sequenced in a study of T-cell reconstitution after alpha-beta-depleted transplantation in children. During its preparation, the TCRbeta library received unique molecular identifiers. Each CDR3 protein is one row after TCRdb ran MiXCR on the PCR reads. The sample contains over 100,000 distinct CDR3 sequences, about 9.3% of which appear only once. Sequenced material: PBMCs, taken before TCRalphabeta/CD19-depleted stem cell transplant. The receptor set was obtained from a boy between 2 and 10 years old with acute lymphoblastic leukemia, due to receive a stem cell transplant.

In this sample, this clonotype is medium-sized. The gene calls are TRBV14 and TRBJ2-7; no reliable D call. With 4 bases removed from V and 4 bases from J, the gap between germline ends came to 8 bases. Per the germline V gene, CDR1 is SGHDN and CDR2 is FVKESK. The CDR3 consists of 12 residues. The DNA for the CDR3 is TGTGCCAGCAGCCTAGACCGATACGAGCAGTACTTC. Translation gives CASSLDRYEQYF.

The chain uses TRBV24-1 and TRBJ2-1; no definite D call. The CDR3 extends over 13 amino acids. CDR1 and CDR2 from the germline V gene are KGHDR and SFDVKD. This CDR3 reads CGACDLWGNEQFF. The CDR3 DNA reads TGTGGGGCCTGTGATTTGTGGGGTAATGAGCAGTTCTTC.

This clonotype is labeled as medium-sized (0.01 to 0.1%). The chain has TRBV5-1 and TRBJ2-5; possibly TRBD1 or TRBD2 for D (5 bases each). This CDR3 is 15 amino acids long. V was cut by 3 bases and J by 4 bases, with 16 bases left in between. Germline loops: CDR1 SGHRS, CDR2 YFSETQ. In DNA, the CDR3 is TGCGCCAGCAGCTCCGAGGGTGGGGCGGCAGAGACCCAGTACTTC. Translated: CASSSEGGAAETQYF. The variable domain in full, completed from reference TRBV5-1 and TRBJ2-5, reads KAGVTQTPRYLIKTRGQQVTLSCSPISGHRSVSWYQQTPGQGLQFLFEYFSETQRNKGNFPGRFSGRQFSNSRSEMNVSTLELGDSALYLCASSSEGGAAETQYFGPGTRLLVL.

Notes on this clonotype: A read error may explain this, as a much larger clone is one base away. The gene calls are TRBV28 and TRBJ1-4; D is unresolved. This CDR3 contains 18 residues. CDR1 is MDHEN and CDR2 is SYDVKM in the germline V gene. The CDR3 coding sequence is TGTGCCACCAGTTTACAAGTGCCATTTCTACCAACTAATGAAAAACTGTTTTTT. Translated: CATSLQVPFLPTNEKLFF.

The chain carries TRBV6-2 or TRBV6-3 and TRBJ2-1; 9 nucleotides align to TRBD2. Germline V gives CDR1 MNHEY, CDR2 SVGEGT. V shed 6 bases, J shed 0 bases, and the junction held 6 bases outside the gene matches. The CDR3 consists of 16 residues. This CDR3 is CASRPSGTSSYNEQFF. CDR3 coding DNA: TGTGCCAGCAGACCTAGCGGGACCAGCTCCTACAATGAGCAGTTCTTC.